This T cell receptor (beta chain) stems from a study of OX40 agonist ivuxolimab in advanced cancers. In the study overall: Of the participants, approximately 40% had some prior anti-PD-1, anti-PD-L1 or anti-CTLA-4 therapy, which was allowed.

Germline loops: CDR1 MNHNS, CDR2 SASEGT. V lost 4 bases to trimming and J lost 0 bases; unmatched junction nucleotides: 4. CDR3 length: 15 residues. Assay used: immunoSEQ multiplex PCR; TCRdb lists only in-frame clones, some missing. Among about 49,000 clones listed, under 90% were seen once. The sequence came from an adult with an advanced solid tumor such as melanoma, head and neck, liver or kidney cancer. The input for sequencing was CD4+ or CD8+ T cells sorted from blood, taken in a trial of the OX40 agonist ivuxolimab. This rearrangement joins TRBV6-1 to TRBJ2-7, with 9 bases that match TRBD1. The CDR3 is CASSVGQGSSYEQYF. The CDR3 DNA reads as TGTGCCAGCAGTGTCGGACAGGGGTCCTCCTACGAGCAGTACTTC.